These 21 T cell receptor beta chains came from one sample sequenced in a study of T cell repertoires in cytomegalovirus infection. TCRdb recomputed calls from the reads with MiXCR, one row per CDR3 protein. In the table there are some 800,000 distinct CDR3 sequences, about 27% of which are singletons. Their cognate antigens are unknown. Sequencing used cultured CD8+ T cells from PBMCs, obtained from culture after CMV antigen stimulation. Every receptor here comes from a human donor in good health (CMV status not recorded). Some clones in this sample may be carry-over from other donors' samples.

The rearrangement joins TRBV7-9 to TRBJ2-2; D may be TRBD2 (5 bases). Looked up from germline, CDR1 is SEHNR and CDR2 is FQNEAQ (reference sequence). CDR3 length: 17 residues. The V gene lost 6 bases and the J gene lost 0 bases, with 17 bases spanning the gap. The CDR3 coding sequence is TGTGCCAGCAGAACGCCCTTCGGGGAGACGAACACCGGGGAGCTGTTTTTT. Translation: CASRTPFGETNTGELFF.

There are a few counts of this clonotype. The V gene is TRBV4-3, the J gene TRBJ2-1; 8 bases map to TRBD2. Germline V CDR1 and CDR2: LGHNA, YSLEER. Trimming at V came to 3 bases and at J to 6 bases, leaving 13 bases not matched to a gene. This CDR3 has 17 residues. CDR3 loop: CASSQAEGSGDFNEQFF. The CDR3, as DNA: TGCGCCAGCAGCCAGGCGGAGGGTAGCGGGGATTTCAATGAGCAGTTCTTC.

There are a few counts of this clonotype. The chain recombines TRBV12-3 or TRBV12-4 with TRBJ2-2; 7 nucleotides agree with TRBD2. The CDR3 sequence is 14 residues long. Trimming at V came to 5 bases and at J to 1 base, leaving 1 base not matched to a gene. The CDR3 DNA follows: TGTGCCAGCAGTCCTAGCGGGAACACCGGGGAGCTGTTTTTT. Its translation is CASSPSGNTGELFF.

There are a few counts of this clonotype. The genes are TRBV27 and TRBJ1-1; no reliable D call. CDR3 length: 13 amino acids. V lost 8 bases to trimming and J lost 3 bases, with 13 bases between them. Germline assignment: CDR1 MNHEY and CDR2 SMNVEV (reference sequence). This chain's CDR3 is CASSWESYTEAFF. CDR3 sequence (DNA): TGTGCCAGCTCCTGGGAATCTTACACTGAAGCTTTCTTT.

The rearrangement links TRBV6-2 or TRBV6-3 to TRBJ2-2; D is perhaps TRBD1 (6 bases). Germline assignment: CDR1 MNHEY and CDR2 SVGEGT. V dropped 8 bases and J dropped 3 bases, with 7 bases sitting between them. There are 12 residues in the CDR3. In DNA, the CDR3 is TGTGCCAGCGAGGGGGACACCGGGGAGCTGTTTTTT. Its translation: CASEGDTGELFF.

In this sample, this clonotype turned up a few times. The rearrangement links TRBV5-6 to TRBJ1-3, with a tentative D call TRBD1 (5 bases). V dropped 5 bases and J dropped 0 bases, with 12 bases sitting between them. The CDR3 runs 15 residues. The germline gives CDR1 SGHDT, CDR2 YYEEEE. CDR3 in amino acids: CASRAGPSSGNTIYF. CDR3 sequence (DNA): TGTGCCAGCAGGGCGGGACCGAGCTCTGGAAACACCATATATTTT.

In the case of this clonotype: Given a much more abundant clone one base away, this may be a read error. V usage is TRBV12-3 or TRBV12-4 and J usage is TRBJ1-1; D is ambiguous. The CDR3 extends over 14 amino acids. V shed 8 bases and J shed 3 bases, with 16 bases lying between them. CDR3: CASFSVGKYTEAFF. DNA of the CDR3: TGTGCCAGCTTTTCCGTGGGTAAGTACACTGAAGCTTTCTTT.

This clonotype was observed many times. The chain couples TRBV7-8 to TRBJ2-4; unclear D gene. V dropped 8 bases and J dropped 9 bases, with 14 bases sitting between them. This CDR3 comprises 12 residues. The germline V gene has CDR1 SGHVS and CDR2 FQNEAQ. CDR3 bases: TGTGCCAGCGGCGAGGTAGCCAGCATTCAGTACTTC. This codes for CASGEVASIQYF.

This clonotype was counted only a few times. The chain uses TRBV6-1 and TRBJ1-5, with TRBD1 matching 7 bases. CDR1 and CDR2 (germline): MNHNS, SASEGT. V gave up 4 bases and J gave up 1 base; unmatched junction bases: 4. This CDR3 is 15 amino acids long. CDR3 coding DNA: TGTGCCAGCAGTGCCTCGACAGGGAGCAATCAGCCCCAGCATTTT. It codes for CASSASTGSNQPQHF.

The CDR3, as DNA: TGTGCCAGCAGTTGGAGGGGGGCCACTGAAGCTTTCTTT. Translated, it gives CASSWRGATEAFF. The gene calls are TRBV6-5 and TRBJ1-1, with a weak D call TRBD1 (6 bases). The V end lost 4 bases, the J end lost 4 bases, and 10 bases lay between the germline ends. Germline CDR1 MNHEY, CDR2 SVGAGI. The CDR3 consists of 13 residues.

The chain recombines TRBV28 with TRBJ2-7; D might be TRBD2 (6 bases). The CDR3 runs to 14 residues. Germline V gene data show CDR1 as MDHEN and CDR2 as SYDVKM. V lost 3 bases and J lost 1, with 10 bases in between. CDR3 DNA: TGTGCCAGCAGTTTGGACGGGGGATCCTACGAGCAGTACGTC. As protein: CASSLDGGSYEQYV.

This clonotype was detected only a few times. V is TRBV6-2 or TRBV6-3 and J is TRBJ2-3, with TRBD1 as a possible D gene (5 bases). Trimming removed 6 bases at V and 2 bases at J, with 18 bases between. Germline loops: CDR1 MNHEY, CDR2 SVGEGT. The CDR3 is made up of 16 amino acids. The CDR3 region has the DNA TGTGCCAGCAGGATGACACAGGCTACTTACACAGATACGCAGTATTTT. As protein: CASRMTQATYTDTQYF.

V usage is TRBV7-8 and J usage is TRBJ1-5; D is uncertain. Trimming left V 0 bases short and J 6 bases short, with 9 bases between. The germline V gene encodes CDR1 SGHVS and CDR2 FQNEAQ. The CDR3 loop spans 14 amino acids. The CDR3 DNA is TGTGCCAGCAGCTTAGCGGGGTTAGCTCAGCCCCAGCATTTT. Its protein product is CASSLAGLAQPQHF.

The chain uses TRBV4-2 and TRBJ1-2, with D unclear. This CDR3 comprises 14 residues. Trimming shortened V by 2 bases and J by 6 bases, and 13 bases separated the two germline ends. The germline V gene has CDR1 LGHNA and CDR2 YNFKEQ. In nucleotides, the CDR3 is TGTGCCAGCAGCCAATCAGTCGAGAGAAATGGCTACACCTTC. The encoded protein is CASSQSVERNGYTF.

This clonotype was picked up many times. V gene TRBV7-6 combines with J gene TRBJ1-2, with TRBD1 identical over 12 bases. The ends lost 5 bases at V and 7 bases at J; junction bases unmatched: 8. Per germline, CDR1 SGHVS and CDR2 FNYEAQ. This CDR3 has 15 amino acids. CDR3 protein: CASSARDRGRSGYTF. The CDR3 region has the DNA TGTGCCAGCAGCGCCCGGGACAGGGGGCGGAGTGGCTACACCTTC.

This clonotype showed up just a few times. The rearrangement links TRBV5-6 to TRBJ2-4, with D perhaps being TRBD1 or TRBD2 (5 bases each). From germline, CDR1 is SGHDT and CDR2 YYEEEE. V lost 2 bases, J lost 1 base, and 7 bases lay in between. CDR3 size: 14 residues. DNA for the CDR3: TGTGCCAGCAGCTTTGGGGACGCCAAAAACATTCAGTACTTC. It encodes CASSFGDAKNIQYF.

The rearrangement links TRBV6-5 to TRBJ1-1; D might be TRBD1 (6 bases). The V gene lost 7 bases and the J gene lost 7 bases, with 19 bases spanning the gap. The CDR3 runs 14 residues. Germline V gene sequence: CDR1 MNHEY, CDR2 SVGAGI. The CDR3 here is CASTPGGLRGEAFF. CDR3 sequence (DNA): TGTGCCAGCACCCCCGGGGGGCTACGTGGTGAAGCTTTCTTT.

This chain connects TRBV6-6 to TRBJ2-2; D not certain. Germline V gene lookup returns CDR1 MNHNY and CDR2 SVGAGI (reference sequence). Trimming pared 0 bases from V and 1 base from J, leaving 15 bases between. This CDR3 has 18 amino acids. CDR3 sequence reads: CASSYSITSQRNTGELFF. The CDR3 region has the DNA TGTGCCAGCAGTTACTCGATTACGTCCCAGCGGAACACCGGGGAGCTGTTTTTT.

This clonotype is a singleton in its sample. The chain couples TRBV24-1 to TRBJ2-2; D gene uncertain. The CDR3 is 13 amino acids. The germline V gene has CDR1 KGHDR and CDR2 SFDVKD. V shed 3 bases and J shed 7 bases, with 8 bases lying between them. CDR3 coding DNA: TGTGCCACCAGTGATCTTACAAGCGGGGAGCTGTTTTTT. As protein: CATSDLTSGELFF.

J is TRBJ2-5 and V is TRBV12-3 or TRBV12-4, with D possibly being TRBD2 (5 bases). The CDR3 contains 16 residues. V was shortened by 2 bases and J by 2 bases, with 15 bases between the two germline ends. The CDR3 DNA follows: TGTGCCAGCAGTTTACAGTCAGGCGAGGGACAAGAGACCCAGTACTTC. It encodes CASSLQSGEGQETQYF.

This chain connects TRBV25-1 to TRBJ2-5; 14 nucleotides match TRBD2. This CDR3 has 16 residues. CDR1 is MGHDK and CDR2 is SYGVNS in the germline V gene. V shed 4 bases, J shed 5 bases, and the junction held 6 bases outside the gene matches. The CDR3 region is CASSGGTSGGRETQYF. The CDR3 DNA is TGTGCCAGCAGTGGAGGGACTAGCGGGGGTAGGGAGACCCAGTACTTC. The whole variable domain, filled in from reference TRBV25-1 and TRBJ2-5, reads EADIYQTPRYLVIGTGKKITLECSQTMGHDKMYWYQQDPGMELHLIHYSYGVNSTEKGDLSSESTVSRIRTEHFPLTLESARPSHTSQYLCASSGGTSGGRETQYFGPGTRLLVL.